The rows below give T cell receptor beta chains drawn from one sample of a study of T cell responses to AZD1222 COVID-19 vaccine. Assay: immunoSEQ multiplex PCR; the TCRdb copy retains only in-frame clones and omits some. The sample has over 150,000 clones; around 88% are singletons. The sequenced sample was peripheral blood, obtained on day 0 of AZD1222 vaccination. The receptors come from an adult in good health. CDR3s include the opening cysteine and the closing phenylalanine or tryptophan. A D gene is named only where the DNA matches it firmly. Clone size is given for some rows only: seen once, a few or many times, or a class if the clone is expanded.

CDR3 length: 15
clone size: .
D gene: .
V gene: TRBV27
J gene: TRBJ1-4
CDR3 DNA: TGTGCCAGCAGTTCGTATCAGGGTGTGGGTGAAAAACTGTTTTTT
CDR3 protein: CASSSYQGVGEKLFF

CDR3 length: 15
clone size: .
D gene: TRBD1
V gene: TRBV19
J gene: TRBJ1-3
CDR3 DNA: TGTGCCAGTAGTTGGGACAGGAATGTGCGAAACACCATATATTTT
CDR3 protein: CASSWDRNVRNTIYF

CDR3 length: 16
clone size: .
D gene: .
V gene: TRBV28
J gene: TRBJ1-5
CDR3 DNA: TGTGCCAGCAGTCCCGTCGTAGGGGCGGGCAATCAGCCCCAGCATTTT
CDR3 protein: CASSPVVGAGNQPQHF

CDR3 length: 15
clone size: .
D gene: .
V gene: TRBV10-3
J gene: TRBJ1-6
CDR3 DNA: TGTGCCACCTCCGGGACTTCGGGACTTAATTCACCCCTCCACTTT
CDR3 protein: CATSGTSGLNSPLHF

CDR3 length: 15
clone size: .
D gene: .
V gene: TRBV7-9
J gene: TRBJ2-7
CDR3 DNA: TGTGCCAGCAGCCATCCTGGGGCCAGCTCCTACGAGCAGTACTTC
CDR3 protein: CASSHPGASSYEQYF

CDR3 length: 17
clone size: .
D gene: .
V gene: TRBV27
J gene: TRBJ2-3
CDR3 DNA: TGTGCCAGCAGTTTCCGTGGGACCTGGGGGAAAACAGATACGCAGTATTTT
CDR3 protein: CASSFRGTWGKTDTQYF

CDR3 length: 17
clone size: .
D gene: TRBD1
V gene: TRBV7-2
J gene: TRBJ2-7
CDR3 DNA: TGTGCCAGCAGCTTAGAAGGGACAGGGGGACTGATGTACGAGCAGTACTTC
CDR3 protein: CASSLEGTGGLMYEQYF

CDR3 length: 14
clone size: .
D gene: .
V gene: TRBV3-1/TRBV3-2
J gene: TRBJ2-4
CDR3 DNA: TGTGCCAGCAGCCAGTCGGGGGACCAAAACATTCAGTACTTC
CDR3 protein: CASSQSGDQNIQYF

CDR3 length: 14
clone size: .
D gene: .
V gene: TRBV5-4
J gene: TRBJ1-1
CDR3 DNA: TGTGCCAGCAGCTGGACGGACCTAAACACTGAAGCTTTCTTT
CDR3 protein: CASSWTDLNTEAFF

CDR3 length: 14
clone size: .
D gene: .
V gene: TRBV9
J gene: TRBJ2-5
CDR3 DNA: TGTGCCAGCAGCGTAGGTGTCCAAGAAGAGACCCAGTACTTC
CDR3 protein: CASSVGVQEETQYF

CDR3 length: 14
clone size: .
D gene: .
V gene: TRBV28
J gene: TRBJ1-2
CDR3 DNA: TGTGCCAGCAGTTTAGGGGGCAGGAGGTATGGCTACACCTTC
CDR3 protein: CASSLGGRRYGYTF

CDR3 length: 12
clone size: .
D gene: .
V gene: TRBV7-9
J gene: TRBJ2-5
CDR3 DNA: TGTGCCAGCAGCTATTCTGGGGAGACCCAGTACTTC
CDR3 protein: CASSYSGETQYF

CDR3 length: 17
clone size: .
D gene: TRBD2
V gene: TRBV7-2
J gene: TRBJ2-7
CDR3 DNA: TGTGCCAGCAGCTTATTCGGTAGCGGGGGCATAAACTACGAGCAGTACTTC
CDR3 protein: CASSLFGSGGINYEQYF

CDR3 length: 15
clone size: .
D gene: .
V gene: TRBV6-4
J gene: TRBJ2-3
CDR3 DNA: TGTGCCAGCAGTCCCCTGGGGGGCAGCACAGATACGCAGTATTTT
CDR3 protein: CASSPLGGSTDTQYF

CDR3 length: 13
clone size: .
D gene: .
V gene: TRBV6-5
J gene: TRBJ2-5
CDR3 DNA: TGTGCCAGCAGTCAGCGTAATGAAGAGACCCAGTACTTC
CDR3 protein: CASSQRNEETQYF

CDR3 length: 15
clone size: .
D gene: TRBD2
V gene: TRBV5-1
J gene: TRBJ2-2
CDR3 DNA: TGCGCCAGCAGTTATAGTAGCGGGATGGCCGGGGAGCTGTTTTTT
CDR3 protein: CASSYSSGMAGELFF

CDR3 length: 16
clone size: .
D gene: TRBD1
V gene: TRBV5-6
J gene: TRBJ2-7
CDR3 DNA: TGTGCCAGCAGCCCCCTCCGACAGGGCCGCTCCTACGAGCAGTACTTC
CDR3 protein: CASSPLRQGRSYEQYF

CDR3 length: 14
clone size: .
D gene: TRBD1
V gene: TRBV7-3
J gene: TRBJ2-1
CDR3 DNA: TGTGCCAGCAGCCGGACAGGGGGCGAATATGAGCAGTTCTTC
CDR3 protein: CASSRTGGEYEQFF

CDR3 length: 13
clone size: .
D gene: .
V gene: TRBV6-5
J gene: TRBJ1-1
CDR3 DNA: TGTGCCAGCAGACTCCGGGACCACACTGAAGCTTTCTTT
CDR3 protein: CASRLRDHTEAFF

CDR3 length: 15
clone size: .
D gene: TRBD2
V gene: TRBV19
J gene: TRBJ2-2
CDR3 DNA: TGTGCCAGTAGTATAGCTACTAGCGGTACCGGGGAGCTGTTTTTT
CDR3 protein: CASSIATSGTGELFF

CDR3 length: 17
clone size: .
D gene: .
V gene: TRBV4-2
J gene: TRBJ2-1
CDR3 DNA: TGTGCCAGCAGCCAAGATTGGCAGGCGAGCTCCTACAATGAGCAGTTCTTC
CDR3 protein: CASSQDWQASSYNEQFF

CDR3 length: 14
clone size: .
D gene: .
V gene: TRBV6-5
J gene: TRBJ1-4
CDR3 DNA: TGTGCCAGCAGTTACTCGGGCCGTGTTGAAAAACTGTTTTTT
CDR3 protein: CASSYSGRVEKLFF

CDR3 length: 17
clone size: .
D gene: .
V gene: TRBV28
J gene: TRBJ1-1
CDR3 DNA: TGTGCCAGCAGTTCCACATTTGGTCTAGGGTCGAACACTGAAGCTTTCTTT
CDR3 protein: CASSSTFGLGSNTEAFF

CDR3 length: 14
clone size: .
D gene: .
V gene: TRBV11-2
J gene: TRBJ2-3
CDR3 DNA: TGTGCCAGCAGCATCCTCTCGTTCACAGATACGCAGTATTTT
CDR3 protein: CASSILSFTDTQYF

CDR3 length: 15
clone size: .
D gene: .
V gene: TRBV18
J gene: TRBJ1-6
CDR3 DNA: TGTGCCAGCTCACCCTCTCGCTCGGGATACCCACCCCTCCACTTT
CDR3 protein: CASSPSRSGYPPLHF

CDR3 length: 17
clone size: .
D gene: TRBD1
V gene: TRBV19
J gene: TRBJ1-3
CDR3 DNA: TGTGCCAGTACCCCCCCCGGGACAGGGGGCAGTGGAAACACCATATATTTT
CDR3 protein: CASTPPGTGGSGNTIYF

CDR3 length: 16
clone size: .
D gene: TRBD2
V gene: TRBV10-3
J gene: TRBJ2-1
CDR3 DNA: TGTGCCATCAGTGTTTCATCCGGGACTAGCGGCAATGAGCAGTTCTTC
CDR3 protein: CAISVSSGTSGNEQFF

CDR3 length: 14
clone size: .
D gene: TRBD2
V gene: TRBV19
J gene: TRBJ2-7
CDR3 DNA: TGTGCCAGTAGTACCCTAGCGGGTGCCTACGAGCAGTACTTC
CDR3 protein: CASSTLAGAYEQYF

CDR3 length: 16
clone size: .
D gene: TRBD1
V gene: TRBV24-1
J gene: TRBJ1-2
CDR3 DNA: TGTGCCACCAGTGATCCATCCGGTACAGGGGGCTATGGCTACACCTTC
CDR3 protein: CATSDPSGTGGYGYTF

CDR3 length: 16
clone size: .
D gene: .
V gene: TRBV6-5
J gene: TRBJ2-1
CDR3 DNA: TGTGCCAGCAGTTACTCCCAAGGGGGAAACTACAATGAGCAGTTCTTC
CDR3 protein: CASSYSQGGNYNEQFF

CDR3 length: 12
clone size: .
D gene: .
V gene: TRBV9
J gene: TRBJ2-3
CDR3 DNA: TGTGCCAGCAGCCCAACCCGGGGAACGCAGTATTTT
CDR3 protein: CASSPTRGTQYF

CDR3 length: 15
clone size: .
D gene: TRBD2
V gene: TRBV19
J gene: TRBJ2-5
CDR3 DNA: TGTGCCAGTAAACTCCTAGCGGGAGGGCCGGAGACCCAGTACTTC
CDR3 protein: CASKLLAGGPETQYF

CDR3 length: 15
clone size: once
D gene: TRBD2
V gene: TRBV7-2
J gene: TRBJ2-1
CDR3 DNA: TGTGCCAGCAGCTTAAGGCGGGGGGCCCACAATGAGCAGTTCTTC
CDR3 protein: CASSLRRGAHNEQFF

CDR3 length: 13
clone size: .
D gene: .
V gene: TRBV7-9
J gene: TRBJ1-1
CDR3 DNA: TGTGCCAGCAGCTCGACTCAGAACACTGAAGCTTTCTTT
CDR3 protein: CASSSTQNTEAFF

CDR3 length: 11
clone size: .
D gene: TRBD1
V gene: TRBV29-1
J gene: TRBJ2-7
CDR3 DNA: TGCAGCGTCCGACAGGGGTGGGCGCAGTACTTC
CDR3 protein: CSVRQGWAQYF

CDR3 length: 12
clone size: .
D gene: .
V gene: TRBV27
J gene: TRBJ2-3
CDR3 DNA: TGTGCCAGCAGTTTATCGACAGGTACGCAGTATTTT
CDR3 protein: CASSLSTGTQYF

CDR3 length: 15
clone size: .
D gene: .
V gene: TRBV5-6
J gene: TRBJ1-4
CDR3 DNA: TGTGCCAGCAGCTTGGCGAGGCAGGGAAATGAAAAACTGTTTTTT
CDR3 protein: CASSLARQGNEKLFF

CDR3 length: 14
clone size: .
D gene: .
V gene: TRBV9
J gene: TRBJ2-7
CDR3 DNA: TGTGCCAGCAGCTACGAGGGGGGGTCCTACGAGCAGTACTTC
CDR3 protein: CASSYEGGSYEQYF

CDR3 length: 15
clone size: .
D gene: .
V gene: TRBV4-1
J gene: TRBJ1-5
CDR3 DNA: TGCGCCAGCAGCCAAGGGGGCAGGGGCAATCAGCCCCAGCATTTT
CDR3 protein: CASSQGGRGNQPQHF

CDR3 length: 12
clone size: .
D gene: TRBD1
V gene: TRBV11-2
J gene: TRBJ2-2
CDR3 DNA: TGTGCCAGGACAGGGGGCACCGGGGAGCTGTTTTTT
CDR3 protein: CARTGGTGELFF

CDR3 length: 17
clone size: .
D gene: .
V gene: TRBV3-1/TRBV3-2
J gene: TRBJ2-7
CDR3 DNA: TGTGCCAGCAGCCCAAGGGGCGGGACAGTCGGCTCCTACGAGCAGTACTTC
CDR3 protein: CASSPRGGTVGSYEQYF

CDR3 length: 18
clone size: .
D gene: .
V gene: TRBV7-2
J gene: TRBJ2-6
CDR3 DNA: TGTGCCAGCAGCCCTGAAGGAGGGCATTACTCTGGGGCCAACGTCCTGACTTTC
CDR3 protein: CASSPEGGHYSGANVLTF

CDR3 length: 15
clone size: .
D gene: .
V gene: TRBV3-1/TRBV3-2
J gene: TRBJ1-1
CDR3 DNA: TGTGCCAGCAGCCAAGGGGCGGGGATGGGCACTGAAGCTTTCTTT
CDR3 protein: CASSQGAGMGTEAFF

CDR3 length: 16
clone size: .
D gene: .
V gene: TRBV11-1
J gene: TRBJ1-4
CDR3 DNA: TGTGCCAGCAGCCCGATCCGGGACGCAACTAATGAAAAACTGTTTTTT
CDR3 protein: CASSPIRDATNEKLFF

CDR3 length: 16
clone size: once
D gene: TRBD2
V gene: TRBV7-3
J gene: TRBJ2-1
CDR3 DNA: TGTGCCAGCAGCTTATTGGGTAGCGGGGGTATGGATGAGCAGTTCTTC
CDR3 protein: CASSLLGSGGMDEQFF

CDR3 length: 14
clone size: .
D gene: .
V gene: TRBV19
J gene: TRBJ1-2
CDR3 DNA: TGTGCCAGTACCACCTCAGGGGTTCGCTATGGCTACACCTTC
CDR3 protein: CASTTSGVRYGYTF

CDR3 length: 15
clone size: .
D gene: .
V gene: TRBV18
J gene: TRBJ1-4
CDR3 DNA: TGTGCCAGCTCACCACCTGTAGGGGCTAATGAAAAACTGTTTTTT
CDR3 protein: CASSPPVGANEKLFF

CDR3 length: 15
clone size: .
D gene: .
V gene: TRBV5-4
J gene: TRBJ1-6
CDR3 DNA: TGTGCCAGCAGCTTGGATCAGGGAGGTCGTTCACCCCTCCACTTT
CDR3 protein: CASSLDQGGRSPLHF

CDR3 length: 13
clone size: .
D gene: .
V gene: TRBV9
J gene: TRBJ2-1
CDR3 DNA: TGTGCCAGCAGCGTAGTACAGAACAATGAGCAGTTCTTC
CDR3 protein: CASSVVQNNEQFF

CDR3 length: 14
clone size: .
D gene: .
V gene: TRBV3-1/TRBV3-2
J gene: TRBJ2-4
CDR3 DNA: TGTGCCAGCAGCCTCTCGGTAGCCAAAAACATTCAGTACTTC
CDR3 protein: CASSLSVAKNIQYF

CDR3 length: 14
clone size: .
D gene: .
V gene: TRBV30
J gene: TRBJ1-2
CDR3 DNA: TGTGCCTGGAGTGTATCTGGGGATGCCTATAGCTACACCTTC
CDR3 protein: CAWSVSGDAYSYTF

CDR3 length: 13
clone size: .
D gene: .
V gene: TRBV12-5
J gene: TRBJ1-5
CDR3 DNA: TGTGCTAGTGGTAGGACAGAGGGTCAGCCCCAGCATTTT
CDR3 protein: CASGRTEGQPQHF

CDR3 length: 15
clone size: .
D gene: .
V gene: TRBV27
J gene: TRBJ2-7
CDR3 DNA: TGTGCCAGCAGCGATCCCACAACAGGAACCTACGAGCAGTACTTC
CDR3 protein: CASSDPTTGTYEQYF

CDR3 length: 17
clone size: .
D gene: .
V gene: TRBV11-2
J gene: TRBJ1-1
CDR3 DNA: TGTGCCAGCAGCACCCTGGGACAAACCTTCATGAACACTGAAGCTTTCTTT
CDR3 protein: CASSTLGQTFMNTEAFF

CDR3 length: 15
clone size: .
D gene: .
V gene: TRBV10-3
J gene: TRBJ2-7
CDR3 DNA: TGTGCCATCAGTCATACCGGGACGGCGAACTACGAGCAGTACTTC
CDR3 protein: CAISHTGTANYEQYF

CDR3 length: 13
clone size: .
D gene: .
V gene: TRBV5-4
J gene: TRBJ2-7
CDR3 DNA: TGTGCCAGCAGCCCGACAATCGCGAGCGAGCAGTACTTC
CDR3 protein: CASSPTIASEQYF

CDR3 length: 18
clone size: few
D gene: .
V gene: TRBV3-1/TRBV3-2
J gene: TRBJ1-1
CDR3 DNA: TGTGCCAGCAGCCAAGTTTTTCTTGGGCCACTTAGGAACACTGAAGCTTTCTTT
CDR3 protein: CASSQVFLGPLRNTEAFF

CDR3 length: 16
clone size: .
D gene: .
V gene: TRBV28
J gene: TRBJ1-3
CDR3 DNA: TGTGCCAGCAGCCCAACGGGGTACCGAACTGGAAACACCATATATTTT
CDR3 protein: CASSPTGYRTGNTIYF

CDR3 length: 13
clone size: .
D gene: .
V gene: TRBV7-9
J gene: TRBJ1-5
CDR3 DNA: TGTGCCAGCAGCGGGGACTTTAGCACGCCCCAGCATTTT
CDR3 protein: CASSGDFSTPQHF